This is a list of T cell receptor beta chains from one sample in a study of T-cell reconstitution after alpha-beta-depleted transplantation in children. TCRdb re-called the PCR reads through MiXCR, storing one row per CDR3 protein. The data show about 420,000 distinct CDR3 sequences, about 17% seen once. Sequencing was performed on PBMCs, mostly from graft donor cells, taken 360 days after TCRalphabeta/CD19-depleted stem cell transplant. The receptors come from a boy under two years old who had a stem cell transplant for Wiskott-Aldrich syndrome, so the T cells may come from the graft donor. Each CDR3 is given with its conserved first and last residue. D genes are given only for firm matches. Size values are once, few and many counts, or a class for expanded clones, and some rows have none.

abundance | j_gene | v_gene | d_gene | CDR3aa | CDR3nt
many | TRBJ2-2 | TRBV5-1 | - | CASRLSGELFF | TGCGCCAGCAGGTTGTCCGGGGAGCTGTTTTTT
- | TRBJ2-1 | TRBV7-9 | - | CASSSNRARGVDEQFF | TGTGCCAGCAGCTCCAACAGGGCCAGAGGGGTCGATGAGCAGTTCTTC
- | TRBJ2-1 | TRBV4-3 | - | CASSQITGRQFF | TGCGCCAGCAGCCAAATTACAGGGCGGCAGTTCTTC
- | TRBJ1-1 | TRBV13 | - | CASLRLGFMNTEAFF | TGTGCCAGCTTACGATTGGGGTTCATGAACACTGAAGCTTTCTTT
- | TRBJ2-3 | TRBV10-3 | TRBD1 | CAISDRTGGRSTDTQYF | TGTGCCATCAGTGATAGGACAGGGGGCCGAAGCACAGATACGCAGTATTTT
- | TRBJ2-3 | TRBV12-3/TRBV12-4 | TRBD2 | CASSPTSGRAVDTQYF | TGTGCCAGCAGTCCGACTAGCGGGAGGGCCGTAGATACGCAGTATTTT
- | TRBJ2-2 | TRBV7-9 | - | CASSSPQGTGELFF | TGTGCCAGCAGCTCCCCCCAGGGGACCGGGGAGCTGTTTTTT
few | TRBJ1-1 | TRBV5-1 | - | CASSLGVYNTEAFF | TGCGCCAGCAGCTTGGGGGTATATAACACTGAAGCTTTCTTT
few | TRBJ2-1 | TRBV24-1 | TRBD2 | CATSDLGGLGEFF | TGTGCCACCAGTGATTTGGGAGGACTAGGCGAGTTCTTC
- | TRBJ2-1 | TRBV6-2/TRBV6-3 | TRBD2 | CASSYSQRGGANEQFF | TGTGCCAGCAGTTACTCACAGCGGGGGGGTGCAAATGAGCAGTTCTTC
- | TRBJ2-1 | TRBV20-1 | - | CSARDLGAGSYNEQFF | TGCAGTGCTAGAGATCTTGGGGCCGGCTCCTACAATGAGCAGTTCTTC
- | TRBJ2-3 | TRBV29-1 | TRBD1 | CSFGDRYTDTQYF | TGCAGCTTTGGGGACAGATACACAGATACGCAGTATTTT
few | TRBJ2-2 | TRBV29-1 | - | CSVTGLAGELFF | TGCAGCGTTACAGGATTAGCCGGGGAGCTGTTTTTT
- | TRBJ2-4 | TRBV6-5 | - | CASSHRVRGKNIQYF | TGTGCCAGCAGTCACCGGGTTCGGGGCAAAAACATTCAGTACTTC
- | TRBJ2-4 | TRBV28 | - | CASRPGGNIQYF | TGTGCCAGCAGGCCCGGTGGTAACATTCAGTACTTC
- | TRBJ2-3 | TRBV7-7 | TRBD1 | CASSFDRADTQYF | TGTGCCAGCAGCTTCGACAGGGCAGATACGCAGTATTTT
few | TRBJ2-2 | TRBV20-1 | - | CSARDPGTSNTGELFF | TGCAGTGCTAGAGACCCAGGAACCTCGAACACCGGGGAGCTGTTTTTT
few | TRBJ2-3 | TRBV29-1 | - | CSVDLRDTQYF | TGCAGCGTTGACCTCCGGGATACGCAGTATTTT
- | TRBJ2-1 | TRBV5-1 | - | CASSFLGLNEQFF | TGCGCCAGCAGCTTTCTGGGGTTAAATGAGCAGTTCTTC
few | TRBJ2-7 | TRBV18 | - | CASSPKNIVRGGSEQYF | TGTGCCAGCTCACCAAAGAACATCGTCAGGGGCGGAAGCGAGCAGTACTTC
- | TRBJ2-5 | TRBV29-1 | - | CSVDVVGETQYF | TGCAGCGTTGACGTGGTGGGGGAAACCCAGTACTTC
- | TRBJ2-7 | TRBV28 | TRBD1 | CASRGTGTGDREQYF | TGTGCCAGCAGGGGAACCGGGACAGGGGATCGCGAGCAGTACTTC
- | TRBJ2-1 | TRBV5-1 | TRBD1 | CASSLAHRGRNEQFF | TGCGCCAGCAGCTTGGCCCACAGGGGTAGGAATGAGCAGTTCTTC